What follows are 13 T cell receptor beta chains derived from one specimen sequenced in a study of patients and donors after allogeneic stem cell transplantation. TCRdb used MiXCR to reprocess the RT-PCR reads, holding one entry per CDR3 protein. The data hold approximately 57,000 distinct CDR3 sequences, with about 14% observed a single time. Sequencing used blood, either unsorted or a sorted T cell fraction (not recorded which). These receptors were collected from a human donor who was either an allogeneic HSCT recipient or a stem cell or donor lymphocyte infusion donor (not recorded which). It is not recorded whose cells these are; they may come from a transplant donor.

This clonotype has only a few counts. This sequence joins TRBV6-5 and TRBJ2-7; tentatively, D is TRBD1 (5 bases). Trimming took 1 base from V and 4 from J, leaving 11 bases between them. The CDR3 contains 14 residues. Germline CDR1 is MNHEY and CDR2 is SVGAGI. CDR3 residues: CASSYYQGRYEQYF. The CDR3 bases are TGTGCCAGCAGTTACTACCAGGGAAGGTACGAGCAGTACTTC.

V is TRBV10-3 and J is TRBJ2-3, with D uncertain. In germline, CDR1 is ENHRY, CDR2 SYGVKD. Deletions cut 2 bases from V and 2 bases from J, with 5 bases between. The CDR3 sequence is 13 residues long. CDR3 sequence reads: CAISEHVTDTQYF. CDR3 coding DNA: TGTGCCATCAGTGAGCATGTCACAGATACGCAGTATTTT.

CDR3 bases: TGTGCCAGTAGTATAACTAGCGGGGTTTACAATGAGCAGTTCTTC. Encoded protein: CASSITSGVYNEQFF. V gene TRBV19 combines with J gene TRBJ2-1; 10 positions match TRBD2. Trimming removed 2 bases from V and 4 bases from J; junction bases left unmatched: 2. The CDR3 consists of 15 residues. The germline gives CDR1 LNHDA, CDR2 SQIVND (reference sequence).

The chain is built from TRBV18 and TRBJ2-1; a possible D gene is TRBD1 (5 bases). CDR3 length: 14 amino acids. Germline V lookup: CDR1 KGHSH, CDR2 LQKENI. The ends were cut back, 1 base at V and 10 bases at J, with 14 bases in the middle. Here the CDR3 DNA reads TGTGCCAGCTCACCACAAGGGGCCCTCGGGGAGCAGTTCTTC. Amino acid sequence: CASSPQGALGEQFF.

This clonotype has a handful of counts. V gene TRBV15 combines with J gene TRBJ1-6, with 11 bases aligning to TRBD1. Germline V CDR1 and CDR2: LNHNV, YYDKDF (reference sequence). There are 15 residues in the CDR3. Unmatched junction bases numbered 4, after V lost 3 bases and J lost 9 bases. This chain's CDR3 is CATSSGTGGSSPLHF. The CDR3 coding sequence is TGTGCCACCAGCAGCGGGACAGGGGGGAGTTCACCCCTCCACTTT.

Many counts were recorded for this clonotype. CDR3 sequence: CASSFDRVRTEAFF. The CDR3 DNA follows: TGCGCCAGCAGCTTCGACAGGGTTCGCACTGAAGCTTTCTTT. The rearrangement joins TRBV5-1 to TRBJ1-1, with 7 bases identical to TRBD1. Germline CDR1 SGHRS, CDR2 YFSETQ. V trimming: 2 bases; J trimming: 4 bases; junction bases outside the gene matches: 5. The CDR3 extends over 14 amino acids.

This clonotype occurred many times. In nucleotides, the CDR3 is TGTGCCAGCAGTGAATGGGCAGCCGGGGGCACTGAAGCTTTCTTT. It codes for CASSEWAAGGTEAFF. This rearrangement joins TRBV6-1 to TRBJ1-1; a possible D gene is TRBD1 (5 bases). The V gene lost 2 bases and the J gene lost 4 bases, with 14 bases spanning the gap. Germline lookup yields CDR1 MNHNS and CDR2 SASEGT. The CDR3 extends over 15 amino acids.

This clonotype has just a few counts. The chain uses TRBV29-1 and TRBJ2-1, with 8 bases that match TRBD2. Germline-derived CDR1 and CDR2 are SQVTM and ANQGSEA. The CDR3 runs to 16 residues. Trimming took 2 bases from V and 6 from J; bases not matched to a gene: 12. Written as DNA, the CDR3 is TGCAGCGTTGAACCTTTCCGGGAGGGCCCCGGCAATGAGCAGTTCTTC. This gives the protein CSVEPFREGPGNEQFF.

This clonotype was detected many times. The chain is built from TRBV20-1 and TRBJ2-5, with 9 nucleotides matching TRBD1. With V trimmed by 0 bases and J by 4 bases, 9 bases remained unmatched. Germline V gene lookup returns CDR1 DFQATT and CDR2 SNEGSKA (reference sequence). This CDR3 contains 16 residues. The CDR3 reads CSARDVTGGRGETQYF. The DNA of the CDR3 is TGCAGTGCTAGAGATGTGACAGGGGGTCGAGGAGAGACCCAGTACTTC.

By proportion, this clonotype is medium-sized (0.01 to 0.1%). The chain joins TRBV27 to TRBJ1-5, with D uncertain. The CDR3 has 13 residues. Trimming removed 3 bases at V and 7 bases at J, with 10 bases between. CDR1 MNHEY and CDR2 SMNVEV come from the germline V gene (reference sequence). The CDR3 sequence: CASSLGLWQPQHF. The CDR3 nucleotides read TGTGCCAGCAGTTTGGGTCTCTGGCAGCCCCAGCATTTT.

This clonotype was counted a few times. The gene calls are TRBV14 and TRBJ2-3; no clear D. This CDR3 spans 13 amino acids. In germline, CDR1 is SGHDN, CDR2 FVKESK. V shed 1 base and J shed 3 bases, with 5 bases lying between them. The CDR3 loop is CASSQAHTDTQYF. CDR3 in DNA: TGTGCCAGCAGCCAAGCCCATACAGATACGCAGTATTTT.

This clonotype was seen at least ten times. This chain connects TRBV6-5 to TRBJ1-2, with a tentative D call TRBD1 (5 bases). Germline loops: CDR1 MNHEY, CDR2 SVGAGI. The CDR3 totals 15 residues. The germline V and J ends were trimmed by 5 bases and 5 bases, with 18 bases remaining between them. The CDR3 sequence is CASSEGFGGRYGYTF. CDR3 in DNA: TGTGCCAGCAGTGAGGGCTTCGGGGGGAGGTATGGCTACACCTTC.

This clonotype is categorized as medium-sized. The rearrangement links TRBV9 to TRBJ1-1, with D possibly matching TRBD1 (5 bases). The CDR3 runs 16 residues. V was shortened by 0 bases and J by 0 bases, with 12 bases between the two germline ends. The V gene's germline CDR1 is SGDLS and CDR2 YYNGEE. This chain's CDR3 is CASSVATTAMNTEAFF. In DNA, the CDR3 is TGTGCCAGCAGCGTAGCTACGACAGCCATGAACACTGAAGCTTTCTTT.